This T cell receptor (beta chain) was found in a study of glioma-infiltrating T cells. CDR1 and CDR2 (germline): KGHSH, LQKENI. The V end was cut by 2 bases, the J end by 8 bases, with 12 bases between. The length of the CDR3 is 13 residues. The iRepertoire nested amplicon-rescue multiplex PCR amplified TCR alpha and beta CDR3s from RNA. TCRdb recomputed calls from the multiplex PCR reads with MiXCR, one row per CDR3 protein. The data hold 100,000 to 150,000 distinct CDR3 sequences, with 20% to 25% observed a single time. This clonotype was counted at least ten times. The sequencing input was glioma tissue, nonneoplastic brain tissue, or PBMCs (not recorded which). The chain has TRBV18 and TRBJ1-1; D perhaps matches TRBD1 (5 bases). The TCR sequence derives from a human donor with low-grade glioma or glioblastoma, undergoing nonglioma brain surgery, or in good health (not recorded which). As DNA, the CDR3 is TGTGCCAGCTCACCAGGGACGGCAGTAGAAGCTTTCTTT. Amino acids: CASSPGTAVEAFF.